This is a list of T cell receptor beta chains from one sample in a study of T-cell memory formation after mild COVID-19. TCRdb re-called the 5' RACE reads with MiXCR, one entry per CDR3 protein. The data hold 250,000 to 350,000 distinct CDR3 sequences, with roughly an eighth observed a single time. The source material was PBMCs or a T cell subset sorted from them (not recorded which). The receptors come from a man between 18 and 35 years old who had mild COVID-19 (a few samples of this study predate the infection). Cell type and time point are not known. CDR3s include the opening cysteine and the closing phenylalanine or tryptophan. Each record gives: J gene, V gene, clone size, D gene, CDR3 protein, CDR3 DNA. D genes are given only for firm matches. Not every row has a clone size; where given, it reads once, few, many or a size class.

TRBJ2-1 TRBV11-2 . . CASRMAWEQFF TGTGCCAGCAGAATGGCGTGGGAGCAGTTCTTC
TRBJ2-1 TRBV29-1 few . CSVEESAPYNEQFF TGCAGCGTTGAGGAGTCAGCCCCCTACAATGAGCAGTTCTTC
TRBJ2-3 TRBV19 . . CASSIGVAQYF TGTGCCAGTAGTATAGGTGTCGCGCAGTATTTT
TRBJ2-6 TRBV6-2/TRBV6-3 . . CASSYELGSGANVLTF TGTGCCAGCAGTTACGAACTAGGTTCCGGGGCCAACGTCCTGACTTTC
TRBJ1-5 TRBV6-1 once . CASSDFPQGHQPQHF TGTGCCAGCAGTGATTTCCCACAGGGCCATCAGCCCCAGCATTTT
TRBJ2-3 TRBV5-1 few . CASSLYTSSTDTQYF TGCGCCAGCAGCTTGTACACTTCTAGCACAGATACGCAGTATTTT
TRBJ1-2 TRBV6-5 . . CASTRGLYYGYTF TGTGCATCCACCCGGGGGCTCTACTATGGCTACACCTTC
TRBJ2-3 TRBV12-3/TRBV12-4 few . CASSFSRPSTDTQYF TGTGCCAGCAGTTTTTCTCGGCCTAGCACAGATACGCAGTATTTT
TRBJ1-3 TRBV29-1 many . CSVDQGNTIYF TGCAGCGTTGACCAAGGAAACACCATATATTTT
TRBJ2-5 TRBV5-1 many . CASSLAREETQYF TGCGCCAGCAGCTTGGCCAGGGAAGAGACCCAGTACTTC
TRBJ1-3 TRBV18 few TRBD1 CASSGTGVPLSGNTIYF TGTGCCAGCTCCGGGACAGGTGTACCTCTCTCTGGAAACACCATATATTTT
TRBJ2-5 TRBV7-9 many . CASSLSRAGETQYF TGTGCCAGCAGCTTATCCCGGGCTGGAGAGACCCAGTACTTC
TRBJ1-1 TRBV6-6 . . CASSYSGVWAEAFF TGTGCCAGCAGTTACTCTGGGGTATGGGCTGAAGCTTTCTTT
TRBJ2-1 TRBV6-2/TRBV6-3 many . CASRPPSGEQFF TGTGCCAGCAGACCACCCTCAGGAGAGCAGTTCTTC
TRBJ2-1 TRBV5-1 few TRBD1 CASSLEQGSYNEQFF TGCGCCAGCAGCTTGGAACAGGGGAGCTACAATGAGCAGTTCTTC
TRBJ2-7 TRBV7-6 once . CASSRPGDEQYF TGTGCCAGCAGCCGCCCAGGGGACGAGCAGTACTTC
TRBJ1-2 TRBV5-1 few . CASSLDTGFWSYTF TGCGCCAGCAGCTTGGACACGGGATTTTGGAGCTACACCTTC
TRBJ2-2 TRBV12-3/TRBV12-4 few TRBD2 CASSSHSGAITGELFF TGTGCCAGCAGTTCCCATAGCGGGGCAATCACCGGGGAGCTGTTTTTT
TRBJ2-2 TRBV7-9 few TRBD1 CASSFLGQGSGELFF TGTGCCAGCAGCTTCCTAGGACAGGGTTCCGGGGAGCTGTTTTTT
TRBJ2-5 TRBV11-2 . . CASSSQLETQYF TGTGCCAGCAGCTCCCAGTTGGAGACCCAGTACTTC
TRBJ2-5 TRBV5-5 many . CASSLPGEETQYF TGTGCCAGCAGCTTGCCGGGGGAGGAGACCCAGTACTTC
TRBJ2-1 TRBV20-1 few TRBD2 CSARTGGGLSAGDEQFF TGCAGTGCTAGGACGGGGGGAGGACTGTCTGCGGGAGATGAGCAGTTCTTC
TRBJ2-4 TRBV7-9 . TRBD1 CASSFRDRGNIQYF TGTGCCAGCAGCTTCCGGGACAGGGGCAACATTCAGTACTTC
TRBJ2-1 TRBV28 . . CASSPRWGPSYNEQFF TGTGCCAGCAGTCCCCGTTGGGGGCCCTCCTACAATGAGCAGTTCTTC
TRBJ1-5 TRBV20-1 . TRBD1 CSARGGTGDGQPQHF TGCAGTGCTAGAGGCGGGACAGGGGACGGTCAGCCCCAGCATTTT
TRBJ2-7 TRBV7-2 many TRBD1 CASSPWTGAYEQYF TGTGCCAGCAGCCCCTGGACAGGGGCCTACGAGCAGTACTTC
TRBJ2-1 TRBV7-2 . . CASRGSWSLLSYNEQFF TGTGCCAGCAGGGGTAGTTGGAGTCTCCTCTCCTACAATGAGCAGTTCTTC
TRBJ1-2 TRBV12-3/TRBV12-4 . . CASSWETGYNYGYTF TGTGCCAGCAGTTGGGAGACGGGTTATAACTATGGCTACACCTTC
TRBJ2-1 TRBV6-5 . TRBD1 CASSHSQGADEQFF TGTGCCAGCAGCCACTCACAGGGGGCTGATGAGCAGTTCTTC
TRBJ1-4 TRBV4-3 few . CASSQGSQVNEKLFF TGCGCCAGCAGCCAAGGAAGTCAAGTAAATGAAAAACTGTTTTTT
TRBJ1-5 TRBV7-2 . . CASTSDHQPQHF TGTGCCAGCACCTCGGACCATCAGCCCCAGCATTTT
TRBJ2-7 TRBV29-1 few TRBD2 CSVGGVAGGYEQYF TGCAGCGTTGGCGGGGTGGCGGGGGGCTACGAGCAGTACTTC
TRBJ1-3 TRBV5-5 . . CASSSGINSGNTIYF TGTGCCAGCAGCTCCGGGATCAACTCTGGAAACACCATATATTTT
TRBJ2-5 TRBV5-1 . TRBD2 CASSPGTSGGLETQYF TGCGCCAGCAGCCCAGGGACTAGCGGCGGACTAGAGACCCAGTACTTC
TRBJ2-3 TRBV6-6 . . CASSYSGGRGPASTDTQYF TGTGCCAGCAGTTACTCCGGGGGGCGCGGCCCCGCTAGCACAGATACGCAGTATTTT
TRBJ1-1 TRBV5-1 many . CASSSSTGNTEAFF TGCGCCAGCAGCTCTTCTACGGGGAACACTGAAGCTTTCTTT
TRBJ1-1 TRBV6-2/TRBV6-3 . . CASSRGFAEAFF TGTGCCAGCAGCCGAGGTTTTGCTGAAGCTTTCTTT
TRBJ1-1 TRBV3-1 few TRBD1 CASSQDATGGTEAFF TGTGCCAGCAGCCAAGACGCGACAGGGGGCACTGAAGCTTTCTTT
TRBJ2-5 TRBV12-3/TRBV12-4 . . CASSLGSGGQSETQYF TGTGCCAGCAGTTTAGGATCAGGGGGGCAATCAGAGACCCAGTACTTC
TRBJ2-3 TRBV20-1 few TRBD1 CSLVTPGQVTDTQYF TGCAGCTTGGTAACCCCGGGACAGGTCACAGATACGCAGTATTTT
TRBJ2-1 TRBV4-1 . . CASSRPFDTGNEQFF TGCGCCAGCAGCCGGCCCTTCGACACGGGCAATGAGCAGTTCTTC
TRBJ2-2 TRBV5-1 . . CASSLLPGSNTGELFF TGCGCCAGCAGCTTGTTGCCGGGATCGAACACCGGGGAGCTGTTTTTT
TRBJ2-7 TRBV18 . . CASSIGLAYEQYF TGTGCCAGCTCAATAGGTTTGGCCTACGAGCAGTACTTC
TRBJ1-4 TRBV4-1 . . CASSQMGRSTNEKLFF TGCGCCAGCAGCCAAATGGGACGGTCAACTAATGAAAAACTGTTTTTT
TRBJ1-1 TRBV7-3 few . CASSLNPGRGTEAFF TGTGCCAGCAGCTTAAATCCCGGCAGGGGCACTGAAGCTTTCTTT
TRBJ1-1 TRBV5-1 few TRBD1 CASSEALDRAHTEAFF TGCGCCAGCAGCGAAGCGTTGGACAGGGCCCACACTGAAGCTTTCTTT
TRBJ2-3 TRBV2 few . CASSEGLSDTQYF TGTGCCAGCAGTGAAGGCTTATCAGATACGCAGTATTTT
TRBJ1-4 TRBV7-2 few . CASSLDSPKLFF TGTGCCAGCAGCTTAGATTCCCCCAAACTGTTTTTT
TRBJ2-5 TRBV3-1 . TRBD2 CASLGTRSYLGETQYF TGTGCCAGCCTCGGGACTAGGAGCTACTTGGGGGAGACCCAGTACTTC
TRBJ2-3 TRBV9 many TRBD2 CASSEGGGTDTQYF TGTGCCAGCTCCGAGGGCGGGGGTACAGATACGCAGTATTTT
TRBJ2-2 TRBV19 few . CASIGRGLNTGELFF TGTGCCAGTATTGGACGCGGGCTGAACACCGGGGAGCTGTTTTTT
TRBJ2-1 TRBV19 . . CASSITSYRLAYNEQFF TGTGCCAGTAGTATTACTTCGTACAGGCTTGCCTACAATGAGCAGTTCTTC